These 8 T cell receptor beta chains came from one sample sequenced in a study of OX40 agonist ivuxolimab in advanced cancers. Data came from immunoSEQ multiplex PCR; TCRdb stores just in-frame clones and leaves some out. This sample has 72,000 or so clones, with roughly 91% found just once. Sample: CD4+ or CD8+ T cells sorted from blood, taken in a trial of the OX40 agonist ivuxolimab. These TCRs come from an adult with an advanced solid tumor such as melanoma, head and neck, liver or kidney cancer.

This chain links TRBV7-9 with TRBJ2-4; weak D call: TRBD2 (6 bases). From germline, CDR1 is SEHNR and CDR2 FQNEAQ (reference sequence). The CDR3 loop spans 15 amino acids. Trimming left V 3 bases short and J 4 bases short, with 13 bases between. CDR3 DNA sequence: TGTGCCAGCAGCTTGGAGGGGCGACCAAAAAACATTCAGTACTTC. This codes for CASSLEGRPKNIQYF.

The gene calls are TRBV7-9 and TRBJ2-5, with TRBD1 as a possible D gene (5 bases). The V end lost 8 bases, the J end lost 5 bases, and 24 bases lay between the germline ends. Germline-derived CDR1 and CDR2 are SEHNR and FQNEAQ (reference sequence). This CDR3 is 16 amino acids long. Here the CDR3 DNA reads TGTGCCAGCCCAGGGCCATCAAATCTAGTTGGGGAGACCCAGTACTTC. Its translation: CASPGPSNLVGETQYF.

This sequence joins TRBV19 and TRBJ1-3; maybe TRBD1 (5 bases). Trimming took off 3 bases at V and 0 bases at J, with 12 bases between the two ends. This CDR3 region has 16 residues. Per the germline V gene, CDR1 is LNHDA and CDR2 is SQIVND (reference sequence). The CDR3 reads CASSILQGPSGNTIYF. DNA for the CDR3: TGTGCCAGTAGTATCCTGCAGGGCCCCTCTGGAAACACCATATATTTT.

V and J are TRBV7-2 and TRBJ1-3; tentative D call: TRBD1 (6 bases). V gave up 4 bases and J gave up 3 bases, with 13 bases separating them. In germline, CDR1 is SGHTA, CDR2 FQGNSA. The CDR3 spans 15 residues. CDR3 region: CASSWLGGRGNTIYF. In DNA form, the CDR3 reads TGTGCCAGCAGCTGGTTGGGGGGGCGTGGAAACACCATATATTTT.

The DNA of the CDR3 is TGTGCCAGCAGTAGACAGGGGGCGATCCCTGAAGCTTTCTTT. Residues: CASSRQGAIPEAFF. V and J are TRBV6-1 and TRBJ1-1, with 10 bases matching TRBD1. The junction had 6 bases not matched to a gene; V was cut back by 5 bases and J by 6 bases. Germline V gene sequence: CDR1 MNHNS, CDR2 SASEGT. This CDR3 spans 14 amino acids.

The chain uses TRBV27 and TRBJ1-2, with D hard to call. From germline, CDR1 is MNHEY and CDR2 SMNVEV (reference sequence). The V end was cut by 4 bases, the J end by 3 bases, with 6 bases between. The CDR3 is made up of 12 amino acids. The CDR3 loop is CASSSNDYGYTF. CDR3 bases: TGTGCCAGCAGTTCAAACGACTATGGCTACACCTTC.

In DNA form, the CDR3 reads TGTGCCAGCAGCCACAGGTCCCCCTCTGGAAACACCATATATTTT. It yields the protein CASSHRSPSGNTIYF. The V and J genes are TRBV11-2 and TRBJ1-3, with a weak D call TRBD1 (5 bases). This CDR3 spans 15 amino acids. V was trimmed by 5 bases and J by 0 bases, leaving 11 bases between them. The V gene's germline CDR1 is SGHAT and CDR2 FQNNGV.

The chain recombines TRBV6-5 with TRBJ2-6; D is undetermined. This CDR3 has 14 residues. Trimming took off 5 bases at V and 0 bases at J, with 5 bases between the two ends. Germline lookup yields CDR1 MNHEY and CDR2 SVGAGI. The CDR3 DNA reads as TGTGCCAGCAGTGAAAGCTCTGGGGCCAACGTCCTGACTTTC. This sequence encodes CASSESSGANVLTF.